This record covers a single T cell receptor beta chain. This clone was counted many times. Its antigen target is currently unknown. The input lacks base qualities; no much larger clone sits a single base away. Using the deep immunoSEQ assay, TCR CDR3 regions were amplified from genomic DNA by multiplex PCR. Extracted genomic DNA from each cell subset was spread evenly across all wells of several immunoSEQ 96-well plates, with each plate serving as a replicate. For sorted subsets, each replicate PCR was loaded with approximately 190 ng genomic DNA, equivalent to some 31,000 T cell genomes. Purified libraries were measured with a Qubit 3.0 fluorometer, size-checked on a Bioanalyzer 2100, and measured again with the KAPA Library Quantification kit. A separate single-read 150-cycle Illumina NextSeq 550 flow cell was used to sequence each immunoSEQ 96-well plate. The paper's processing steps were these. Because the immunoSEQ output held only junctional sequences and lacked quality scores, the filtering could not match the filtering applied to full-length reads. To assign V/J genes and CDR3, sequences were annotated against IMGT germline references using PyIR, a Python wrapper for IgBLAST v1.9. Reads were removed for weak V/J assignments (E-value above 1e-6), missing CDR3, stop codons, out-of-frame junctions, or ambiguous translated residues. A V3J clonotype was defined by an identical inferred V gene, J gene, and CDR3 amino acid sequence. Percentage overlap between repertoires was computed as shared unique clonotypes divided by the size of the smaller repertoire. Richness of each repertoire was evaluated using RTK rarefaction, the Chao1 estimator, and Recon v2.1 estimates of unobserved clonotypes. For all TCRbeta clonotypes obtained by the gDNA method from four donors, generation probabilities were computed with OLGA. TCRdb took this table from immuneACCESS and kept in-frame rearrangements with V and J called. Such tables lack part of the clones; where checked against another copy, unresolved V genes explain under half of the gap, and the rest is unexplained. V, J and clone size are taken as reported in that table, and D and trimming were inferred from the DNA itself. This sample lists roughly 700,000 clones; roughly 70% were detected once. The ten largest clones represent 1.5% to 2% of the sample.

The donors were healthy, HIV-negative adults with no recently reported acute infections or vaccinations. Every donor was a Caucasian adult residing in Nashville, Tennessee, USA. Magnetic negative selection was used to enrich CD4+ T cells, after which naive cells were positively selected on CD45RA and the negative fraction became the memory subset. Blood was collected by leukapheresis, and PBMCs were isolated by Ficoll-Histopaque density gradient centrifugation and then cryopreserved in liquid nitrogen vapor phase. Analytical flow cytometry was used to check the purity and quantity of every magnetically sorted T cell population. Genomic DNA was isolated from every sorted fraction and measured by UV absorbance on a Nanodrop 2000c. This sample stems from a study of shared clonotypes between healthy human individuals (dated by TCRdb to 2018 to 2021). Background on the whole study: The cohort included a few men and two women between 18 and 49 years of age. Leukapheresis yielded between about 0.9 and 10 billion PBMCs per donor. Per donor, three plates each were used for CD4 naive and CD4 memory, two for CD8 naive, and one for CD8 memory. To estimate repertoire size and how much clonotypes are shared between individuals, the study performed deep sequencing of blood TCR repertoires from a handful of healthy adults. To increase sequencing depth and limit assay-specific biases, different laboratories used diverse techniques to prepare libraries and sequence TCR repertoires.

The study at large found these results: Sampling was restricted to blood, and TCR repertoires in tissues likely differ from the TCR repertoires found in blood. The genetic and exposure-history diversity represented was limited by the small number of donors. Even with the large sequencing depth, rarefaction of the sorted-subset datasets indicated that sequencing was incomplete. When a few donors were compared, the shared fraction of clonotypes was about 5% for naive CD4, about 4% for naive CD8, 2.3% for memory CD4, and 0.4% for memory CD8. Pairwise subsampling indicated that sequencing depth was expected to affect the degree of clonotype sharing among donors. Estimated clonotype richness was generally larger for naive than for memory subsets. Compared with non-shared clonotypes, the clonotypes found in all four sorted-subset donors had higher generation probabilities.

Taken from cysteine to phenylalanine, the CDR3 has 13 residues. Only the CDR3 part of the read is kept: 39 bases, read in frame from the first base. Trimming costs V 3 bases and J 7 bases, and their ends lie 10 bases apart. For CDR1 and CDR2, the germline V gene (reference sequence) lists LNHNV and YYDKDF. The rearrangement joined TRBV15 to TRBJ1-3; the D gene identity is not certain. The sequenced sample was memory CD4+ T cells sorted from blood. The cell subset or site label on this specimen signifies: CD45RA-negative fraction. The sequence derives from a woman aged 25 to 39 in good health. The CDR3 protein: CATSRTPSNTIYF. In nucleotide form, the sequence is TGTGCCACCAGCAGGACACCCAGTAACACCATATATTTT.